The entry that follows covers one T cell receptor beta chain sequence. Its antigen is not known. Using its own MiXCR run on the 5' RACE reads, TCRdb lists one record per CDR3 protein. The sample holds some 270,000 distinct CDR3 sequences, 15% to 17% seen once. The CDR3 sequence is 15 residues long. After removal of 4 bases from V and 0 bases from J, the junction contained 3 bases not matched to a gene. Per germline, CDR1 SGHAT and CDR2 FQNNGV. The data originate from a study of T-cell memory formation after mild COVID-19. Overall study results and limits: CD4+ clones that contracted lay mainly in CM and EM; CD8+ ones lay in EMRA.

The sequence came from an adult woman who had mild COVID-19 (a few samples of this study predate the infection). Cell type and time point are not known. J is TRBJ2-1 and V is TRBV11-2, with 7 bases fitting TRBD1. Source material: PBMCs or a T cell subset sorted from them (not recorded which). The CDR3 DNA reads TGTGCCAGCAGCTCGGACAGGATCTCCTACAATGAGCAGTTCTTC. Translating it yields CASSSDRISYNEQFF.